This TCR beta chain was captured in a study of PD-1 blockade in classical Hodgkin lymphoma. Study observations and caveats: The diversity seen at baseline in complete responders resembled that of newly diagnosed patients. By cycle point C4D1, TCR diversity had risen significantly in CD4+ cells (but not CD8+ cells). When set against healthy donors, newly diagnosed patients were reported to show lower baseline TCR diversity.

This clone has just a few counts. The antigen is undetermined. Exposure to brentuximab vedotin varied, and each patient had relapsed following autologous stem cell transplantation. The CD4+ T cells used were purified from thawed PBMCs through magnetic negative selection. TCRdb's table, derived via immunoSEQ multiplex PCR, lists solely in-frame clones and lacks some. The table shows 25,000 or so clones, with around 80% occurring only once. The germline V and J ends were trimmed by 0 bases and 4 bases, with 7 bases remaining between them. The CDR3 has 14 amino acids. Germline V gene sequence: CDR1 MGHRA, CDR2 YSYEKL.

The TCR sequence derives from a human donor with classical Hodgkin lymphoma. The chain employs TRBV4-1 and TRBJ1-5; possibly TRBD1 for D (5 bases). This specimen was CD4+ T cells from blood, taken at baseline. In DNA, the CDR3 is TGCGCCAGCAGCCAAGATTGGGGGAATCAGCCCCAGCATTTT. It codes for CASSQDWGNQPQHF.